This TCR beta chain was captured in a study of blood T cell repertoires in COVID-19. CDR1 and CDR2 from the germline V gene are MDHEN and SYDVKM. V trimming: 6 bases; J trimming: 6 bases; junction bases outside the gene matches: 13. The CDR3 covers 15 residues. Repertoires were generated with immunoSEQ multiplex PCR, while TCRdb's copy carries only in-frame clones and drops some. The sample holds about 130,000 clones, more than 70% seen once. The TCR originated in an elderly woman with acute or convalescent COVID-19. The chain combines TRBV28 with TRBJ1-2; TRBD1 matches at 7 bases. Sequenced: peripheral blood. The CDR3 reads CASSLSLDRVHGYTF. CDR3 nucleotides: TGTGCCAGCAGCCTAAGCCTAGACAGGGTACATGGCTACACCTTC.